This is a list of T cell receptor beta chains from one sample in a study of T cell responses to AZD1222 COVID-19 vaccine. Assay: immunoSEQ multiplex PCR; the TCRdb copy retains only in-frame clones and omits some. The profile shows 130,000 or so clones, around 84% of them singletons. Sequenced here: peripheral blood, sampled on day 0 of AZD1222 vaccination. Receptors were obtained from an adult in good health. CDR3s include the opening cysteine and the closing phenylalanine or tryptophan. D genes are given only for firm matches. Size tells how often a clone was seen (once, few, many) or the class of an expanded clone, and some rows leave it out.

D gene	V gene	J gene	clone size	CDR3 DNA	CDR3 protein
-	TRBV5-1	TRBJ2-7	-	TGCGCCAGCAGCTTGACCGGGACCTCCTACGAGCAGTACTTC	CASSLTGTSYEQYF
TRBD1	TRBV5-1	TRBJ1-2	-	TGCGCCTCCCGGGACAGAACAACAACCTATGGCTACACCTTC	CASRDRTTTYGYTF
TRBD2	TRBV2	TRBJ2-1	-	TGTGCCAGCAGTGAGAATTGGGGGGGCAATGAGCAGTTCTTC	CASSENWGGNEQFF
TRBD1	TRBV4-1	TRBJ1-6	-	TGCGCCAGCAGCCAAGAATTTTTTCCTGACAGGGGTTCACCCCTCCACTTT	CASSQEFFPDRGSPLHF
-	TRBV7-9	TRBJ1-4	-	TGTGCCAGCAGCCCGGGTGCCGAAAAACTGTTTTTT	CASSPGAEKLFF
-	TRBV11-2	TRBJ1-6	few	TGTGCCAGCAGCTTAGTTTTTGGGGAATGGAGTTCACCCCTCCACTTT	CASSLVFGEWSSPLHF
-	TRBV5-5	TRBJ1-1	-	TGTGCCAGCAGCTTACCAGGTGGCACTGAAGCTTTCTTT	CASSLPGGTEAFF
-	TRBV9	TRBJ1-1	-	TGTGCCAGCAGCGTAGCATCCAAGAACACTGAAGCTTTCTTT	CASSVASKNTEAFF
-	TRBV9	TRBJ1-5	-	TGTGCCAGCAGCGTAGGGGGGACTGAGCAGCCCCAGCATTTT	CASSVGGTEQPQHF
-	TRBV29-1	TRBJ1-3	few	TGCAGCGTTGAAGATCAAGGAGGAAACACCATATATTTT	CSVEDQGGNTIYF
TRBD1	TRBV7-9	TRBJ1-4	-	TGTGCCAGCAGCCCGCAGGGGGTAACTAATGAAAAACTGTTTTTT	CASSPQGVTNEKLFF
-	TRBV7-9	TRBJ2-5	-	TGTGCCAGCAGCCGCACCGCCGGAGAGACCCAGTACTTC	CASSRTAGETQYF
TRBD2	TRBV7-2	TRBJ2-1	-	TGTGCCAGCAGCTTCTTTAGCGGGGGGAGAAACAATGAGCAGTTCTTC	CASSFFSGGRNNEQFF
TRBD2	TRBV4-1	TRBJ2-7	-	TGCGCCAGCAGTCCCGGACTAGCGGGAGTGTCCCACGAGCAGTACTTC	CASSPGLAGVSHEQYF